The clone carrying this T cell receptor beta chain occurred many times. Its antigen is unidentified. Germline V gene sequence: CDR1 SQVTM, CDR2 ANQGSEA. This CDR3 has 13 residues. V gave up 6 bases and J gave up 0 bases, with 11 bases separating them. This entry is derived from a study of T-cell memory formation after mild COVID-19. Study observations and caveats: Most CD4+ clones that shrank were in CM and EM, while CD8+ ones turned up in EMRA.

TCRdb redid the calling of the 5' RACE reads with MiXCR, one entry per CDR3 protein. This sample has 400,000 to 450,000 distinct CDR3 sequences, with 15% to 20% found just once. The chain combines TRBV29-1 with TRBJ1-1, with TRBD1 as a possible D gene (6 bases). The sequence was collected from a man aged 18 to 30 who had mild COVID-19 (a few samples of this study predate the infection). Cell type and time point are not known. Sequences were obtained from PBMCs or a T cell subset sorted from them (not recorded which). The CDR3 DNA sequence: TGCAGCGTCCAAGGACAGTTGAACACTGAAGCTTTCTTT. This sequence encodes CSVQGQLNTEAFF.